This T cell receptor (beta chain) was obtained from a study of cytomegalovirus exposure and HLA in healthy donors. Study observations and caveats: Researchers catalogued about 150 TCR beta chains as cytomegalovirus-associated. Prior analysis indicated that the majority of TCR beta V segments exhibited productivity approximately 90% or approximately 30% of the time.

The J segment lost 1 base and the V segment lost 4 bases, leaving 7 bases of the junction unmatched. Germline lookup yields CDR1 SGDLS and CDR2 YYNGEE. This CDR3 has 15 amino acids. Use of 60 Vbeta and 13 Jbeta primers characterized the PCR. Clones were read by immunoSEQ multiplex PCR, and TCRdb kept only the in-frame ones, dropping some. The sample lists approximately 180,000 clones; about three quarters were seen once. The table lists this clone with a count of one. Its matching antigen is unknown. The chain uses TRBV9 and TRBJ1-1; 7 bases agree with TRBD1. The receptor's source is a young woman in good health and CMV-seropositive. Material for sequencing was PBMCs. The CDR3 nucleotides read TGTGCCAGCAGCCCCCGGACAGGAGAGAACACTGAAGCTTTCTTT. As protein: CASSPRTGENTEAFF.